The rows below give T cell receptor beta chains drawn from one sample of a study of T-cell reconstitution after alpha-beta-depleted transplantation in children. TCRdb passed the PCR reads through MiXCR, listing each CDR3 protein once. The profile shows about 360,000 distinct CDR3 sequences, roughly 13% of them singletons. The starting material was PBMCs, obtained from the stem cell graft. These receptors all come from a human donor who donated a stem cell graft to a child with Fanconi anemia. Each CDR3 is given without its conserved first and last residue. Each record gives: D gene, J gene, V gene, CDR3 protein. The D gene is left open where the match is weak.

TRBD1	TRBJ2-2	TRBV5-1	ASKRDRATGELF
.	TRBJ2-1	TRBV3-1	ASSPYGGYNEQF
.	TRBJ2-1	TRBV29-1	STDGTSRDEQF
.	TRBJ2-7	TRBV20-1	SARPSPLANGVYEQY
TRBD1	TRBJ1-3	TRBV14	ASSRTGGSGNTIY
.	TRBJ1-4	TRBV30	AWGGDGEKLF
.	TRBJ1-1	TRBV20-1	SAYDTMNTEAF
.	TRBJ2-3	TRBV4-1	ASSQVERGTDTQY
TRBD1	TRBJ2-1	TRBV12-3/TRBV12-4	ASRFGTGGNEQF
.	TRBJ1-2	TRBV5-1	ASSLDTSNYGYT
TRBD2	TRBJ2-2	TRBV12-3/TRBV12-4	ASSSGEGSDGELF
TRBD1	TRBJ2-2	TRBV7-9	ASNLRDRNTGELF
TRBD2	TRBJ2-3	TRBV14	ASSQVVQRGINTQY
TRBD1	TRBJ2-5	TRBV29-1	SSQQGYQETQY
TRBD1	TRBJ1-4	TRBV6-1	ASSHRPGQGNEKLF
TRBD2	TRBJ2-3	TRBV29-1	SVDGGADTQY
TRBD1	TRBJ1-1	TRBV7-7	ASSPLTGANTEAF
.	TRBJ1-1	TRBV18	ASSERQAEAF
.	TRBJ1-2	TRBV2	ASTRTETELGRYT
.	TRBJ2-3	TRBV20-1	SARESTGGGTDTQY
.	TRBJ2-1	TRBV6-2/TRBV6-3	ASSYLPDYNEQF
TRBD1	TRBJ1-5	TRBV5-5	ASSLEGTGVSQPQH
TRBD1	TRBJ2-3	TRBV12-3/TRBV12-4	AGSHDRARSQY
.	TRBJ2-3	TRBV4-2	ASSHEGGTPDTQY
.	TRBJ2-2	TRBV4-2	ASSHLGGTSTGELF
.	TRBJ1-1	TRBV11-2	ASSVGFELNTEAF
.	TRBJ1-1	TRBV2	ASSATGKADTEAF
.	TRBJ2-6	TRBV4-3	ASSQDHLGSGANVLT
.	TRBJ2-1	TRBV5-1	ASSLGGQGYNEQF